This T cell receptor beta chain was found in a study of blood T cell repertoires in COVID-19. Background on the study: COVID-19 samples collected from the United States, Italy and Spain covered acute and convalescent phases. T cells, B-cell-depleted T cells, or PBMCs supplied cDNA or gDNA.

V lost 5 bases and J lost 8; bases outside the gene matches: 8. Germline CDR1 is SGHAT and CDR2 is FQDESV (reference sequence). The CDR3 spans 14 residues. The authors' processing: Quantification of nucleated cells was approximated via reference gene primer amplification. Generated by immunoSEQ multiplex PCR, the TCRdb table keeps only in-frame clones and is missing some. V and J calls and clone size are copied from that table; D and trimming were computed from the DNA. The data show some 150,000 clones, with 80% seen just once and about 5% held by the top ten. This clone was picked up one time. The sequence came from a woman between 45 and 65 years old with acute or convalescent COVID-19. Input material: peripheral blood. The chain carries TRBV11-1 and TRBJ1-4; 7 positions match TRBD1. The CDR3 loop is CASSKKGGAEKLFF. CDR3 nucleotides: TGTGCCAGCAGCAAAAAAGGGGGCGCGGAAAAACTGTTTTTT.